This T cell receptor (beta chain) is from a study of early stage breast cancer tumors. This CDR3 has 15 residues. V dropped 8 bases and J dropped 0 bases, with 11 bases sitting between them. Per germline, CDR1 PRHDT and CDR2 FYEKMQ (reference sequence). Each sample had two DNA replicates, roughly 0.48 ug blood or roughly 1.4 ug tissue. The method was immunoSEQ multiplex PCR; TCRdb's version includes in-frame clones alone and lacks a portion of them. Here the sample spans roughly 30,000 clones, 84% being singletons. The genes are TRBV13 and TRBJ1-6; no definite D call. The TCR sequence derives from a person between 50 and 60 years old with breast cancer. Sequencing input: blood. The CDR3, as DNA: TGTGCCAGCTCCTGGAGGAGCTCCTATAATTCACCCCTCCACTTT. It specifies CASSWRSSYNSPLHF. Full variable domain (remainder filled in from reference TRBV13 and TRBJ1-6): AAGVIQSPRHLIKEKRETATLKCYPIPRHDTVYWYQQGPGQDPQFLISFYEKMQSDKGSIPDRFSAQQFSDYHSELNMSSLELGDSALYFCASSWRSSYNSPLHFGNGTRLTVT.